Below are 4 T cell receptor beta chains sequenced from a single sample in a study of cytomegalovirus exposure and HLA in healthy donors. Clones were sequenced by immunoSEQ multiplex PCR, and TCRdb holds only the in-frame ones, with some missing. The data hold approximately 90,000 clones, with 96% observed a single time. The sample comprised PBMCs. All receptors derive from a man aged 18 to 29 in good health and CMV-seronegative.

The chain joins TRBV10-1 to TRBJ2-7, with TRBD2 matching 11 bases. Germline assignment: CDR1 WNHNN and CDR2 SYGVQD (reference sequence). V dropped 3 bases and J dropped 4; count of bases not matched to a gene: 2. The CDR3 length is 14 residues. Here the CDR3 DNA reads TGCGCCAGCAGTGAAGGACTAGCGGGTTACGAGCAGTACTTC. It yields the protein CASSEGLAGYEQYF.

This clone showed up just once. V and J are TRBV7-6 and TRBJ2-3; a weak D match, TRBD2 (6 bases). Trimming took 5 bases from V and 3 from J, leaving 15 bases between them. The CDR3 has 15 residues. CDR1 SGHVS and CDR2 FNYEAQ come from the germline V gene. This CDR3 reads CASSVPGLATDTQYF. The CDR3 nucleotides read TGTGCCAGCAGCGTACCGGGACTCGCAACAGATACGCAGTATTTT. The whole variable domain, filled in from reference TRBV7-6 and TRBJ2-3, reads GAGVSQSPRYKVTKRGQDVALRCDPISGHVSLYWYRQALGQGPEFLTYFNYEAQQDKSGLPNDRFSAERPEGSISTLTIQRTEQRDSAMYRCASSVPGLATDTQYFGPGTRLTVL.

The V and J genes are TRBV5-6 and TRBJ2-1; tentative D call: TRBD2 (6 bases). Germline V gene lookup returns CDR1 SGHDT and CDR2 YYEEEE. The CDR3 contains 17 residues. Trimming cost V 0 bases and J 4 bases, with 17 bases left between them. The DNA for the CDR3 is TGTGCCAGCAGCTTGGGGGGATTGGGGACTCCTTACAATGAGCAGTTCTTC. This sequence encodes CASSLGGLGTPYNEQFF.

This clone came up once. The chain combines TRBV4-1 with TRBJ1-1; no clear D gene. Germline loops: CDR1 MGHRA, CDR2 YSYEKL. CDR3 length equals 16 residues. V was cut by 0 bases and J by 1 base, with 12 bases left in between. The CDR3 nucleotides are TGCGCCAGCAGCCAAGAAATCTCCGCGGCGAACACTGAAGCTTTCTTT. This codes for CASSQEISAANTEAFF.